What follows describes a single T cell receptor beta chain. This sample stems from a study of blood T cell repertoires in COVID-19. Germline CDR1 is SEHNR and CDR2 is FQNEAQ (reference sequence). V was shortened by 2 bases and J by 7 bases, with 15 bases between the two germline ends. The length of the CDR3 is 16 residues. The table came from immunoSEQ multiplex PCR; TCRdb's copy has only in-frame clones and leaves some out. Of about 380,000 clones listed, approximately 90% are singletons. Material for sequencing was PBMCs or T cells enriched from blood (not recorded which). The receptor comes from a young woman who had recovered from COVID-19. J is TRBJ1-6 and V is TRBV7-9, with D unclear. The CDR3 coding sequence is TGTGCCAGCAGCTTACCCCGGGGAGACTTAAATTCACCCCTCCACTTT. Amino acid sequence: CASSLPRGDLNSPLHF.